This note documents a single T cell receptor (beta chain) sequence. Per the authors' pipeline: Nucleated cell counts were estimated from reference gene primer amplification. The protocol was immunoSEQ multiplex PCR, while the TCRdb copy is restricted to in-frame clones and leaves out a portion. V, J and clone size were drawn from that table, and D and trimming were deduced from the DNA. Of more than 140,000 clones listed, roughly four fifths are singletons. The data stem from a study of blood T cell repertoires in COVID-19. Study background: The origin of the acute and convalescent COVID-19 samples was the United States, Italy and Spain. T cells, B-cell-depleted T cells, or PBMCs provided the cDNA or gDNA that served as material.

J was trimmed by 7 bases and V by 0 bases; bases with no gene match: 8. The length of the CDR3 is 15 residues. Germline V gives CDR1 MGHRA, CDR2 YSYEKL. The sequence was collected from a human donor in a cohort sampled during active COVID-19. The V call is TRBV4-1, the J call TRBJ1-2; 7 bases are shared with TRBD1. Sequencing used peripheral blood. CDR3 in amino acids: CASSQEGGEVSGYTF. In DNA, the CDR3 is TGCGCCAGCAGCCAAGAAGGGGGCGAGGTTTCTGGCTACACCTTC.